One T cell receptor beta chain is described in this entry. Its antigen remains unknown. Researchers used 5'RACE with constant-segment primers to make TCR alpha and TCR beta cDNA libraries that carry sample barcodes and UMIs. TCRdb recomputed calls from the 5' RACE reads with MiXCR, one row per CDR3 protein. This table has about 320,000 distinct CDR3 sequences, around 15% appearing once. The sample belongs to a study of T-cell memory formation after mild COVID-19. Points from the study as a whole: Still unconfirmed is whether the second-wave clones peaking on day 37 recognized SARS-CoV-2. Contracting CD8+ clones were enriched in EMRA, CD4+ mainly in CM and EM.

This TCR derives from a man in his late teens or twenties who had mild COVID-19 (a few samples of this study predate the infection). Cell type and time point are not known. The sample was PBMCs or a T cell subset sorted from them (not recorded which).

The CDR3 spells CSVEKGGSLAEAFF. The CDR3 nucleotides read TGCAGCGTTGAAAAGGGGGGAAGCCTTGCTGAAGCTTTCTTT. This sequence joins TRBV29-1 and TRBJ1-1; D possibly corresponds to TRBD1 (6 bases). The germline CDR1 and CDR2 sequences are SQVTM and ANQGSEA. The CDR3 is 14 residues long. Trimming left V 2 bases short and J 6 bases short, with 16 bases between.